This T cell receptor (beta chain) emerged from a study of T cell responses to AZD1222 COVID-19 vaccine. Notes on this clone: Since no conserved phenylalanine or tryptophan closes the CDR3, a read error is the likely cause. No DNA is shown, since the ends of the CDR3 on it are uncertain; the CDR3 is the one TCRdb lists.

Germline CDR1 is LGHDT and CDR2 is YNNKEL (reference sequence). Including both end residues, the CDR3 is 11 amino acids long. Sequenced by immunoSEQ multiplex PCR; TCRdb stores in-frame clones only, minus some. The sample holds approximately 75,000 clones, around 90% seen once. The specimen was peripheral blood, collected 28 days after the second AZD1222 dose. J is TRBJ1-2 and V is TRBV3-1 (or the pseudogene TRBV3-2); TRBD1, the D gene given by the table, was not confirmed from the DNA. This clonotype was sampled from an adult who received the AZD1222 COVID-19 vaccine. CDR3 residues: CASSQGALLGK.